The present TCR beta chain was sequenced within a study of shared clonotypes between healthy human individuals. Overall study results and limits: Naive subsets tended to show greater estimated richness than memory subsets. With a handful of donors compared, 4.5% to 6.5% of naive CD4 clonotypes were shared. Shared clonotypes across all four donors exceeded non-shared ones in generation probability.

Sequenced by immunoSEQ multiplex PCR; TCRdb stores in-frame clones only, minus some. The repertoire holds 2,100,000 or so clones, approximately 96% seen once, with approximately 0.13% in the top ten. As for this clone: The antigen is not known.

This CDR3 spans 16 amino acids. The V gene's germline CDR1 is SGHTA and CDR2 FQGTGA. V lost 2 bases and J 0 bases, leaving 12 bases between the germline ends. The V call is TRBV7-3, the J call TRBJ2-3; no clear D gene. The sequence was obtained from a young man in good health. Source material: naive CD4+ T cells sorted from blood. Stated subset: CD45RA+ positively selected. CDR3 loop: CASSLYGSSSTDTQYF. The CDR3 coding sequence is TGTGCCAGCAGCTTATATGGTAGTTCTAGCACAGATACGCAGTATTTT.